The 29 T cell receptor beta chains below all came from one sample that was sequenced in a study of cytomegalovirus exposure and HLA in healthy donors (dated by TCRdb to about 2017). Receptor libraries were prepared by the immunoSEQ multiplex PCR assay. For the multiplex PCR, a mixture combining 60 forward primers for TCR Vbeta segments and 13 reverse primers for TCR Jbeta segments was used. Drawn from immuneACCESS, this table holds only the in-frame rearrangements with V and J called that TCRdb kept. Clones are partly lost; checked studies trace under half to an unresolved V gene and leave the rest unexplained. Here the sample has fewer than 200,000 clones; about 79% occur a single time. The ten largest clones represent less than 1% of the sample. Sample: PBMCs. Source of these receptors: a female donor in good health and CMV-seronegative.

V usage is TRBV14 and J usage is TRBJ2-3, with D perhaps matching TRBD1 (6 bases). CDR1 is SGHDN, CDR2 FVKESK, per germline. Trimming removed 1 base from V and 2 bases from J, with 16 bases in between. This CDR3 comprises 17 residues. CDR3 loop: CASSQGADHRVTDTQYF. In DNA, the CDR3 is TGTGCCAGCAGCCAAGGTGCCGACCACAGGGTCACAGATACGCAGTATTTT.

This clone was observed once. The rearrangement joins TRBV5-6 to TRBJ2-6, with D perhaps matching TRBD1 (6 bases). Trimming pared 3 bases from V and 0 bases from J, leaving 16 bases between. The V gene's germline CDR1 is SGHDT and CDR2 YYEEEE. The CDR3 covers 18 residues. This chain's CDR3 is CASSSPGHPSSGANVLTF. In DNA, the CDR3 is TGTGCCAGCAGCTCGCCGGGACACCCTAGCTCTGGGGCCAACGTCCTGACTTTC.

V usage is TRBV28 and J usage is TRBJ1-2, with 10 bases lining up with TRBD1. The CDR3 is 15 amino acids. The ends lost 6 bases at V and 0 bases at J; junction bases unmatched: 4. Germline CDR1 reads MDHEN; CDR2 reads SYDVKM. Here the CDR3 DNA reads TGTGCCAGCAGCCCGGGGACAGGGGCTAACTATGGCTACACCTTC. This codes for CASSPGTGANYGYTF.

This chain connects TRBV2 to TRBJ2-6; a weak D match, TRBD1 (6 bases). The CDR3 consists of 18 residues. From germline, CDR1 is SNHLY and CDR2 FYNNEI. Trimming took 5 bases from V and 2 from J, leaving 19 bases between them. The CDR3 DNA is TGTGCCAGCAGTCCCTCCAGGGGCCCCCTGGCTGGGGCCAACGTCCTGACTTTC. This translates into CASSPSRGPLAGANVLTF.

In this sample, this clone turned up a few times. V and J are TRBV19 and TRBJ1-2; 8 bases are a match to TRBD1. With 6 bases clipped from V and 3 bases from J, the junction kept 3 bases outside the gene matches. Germline-derived CDR1 and CDR2 are LNHDA and SQIVND (reference sequence). The CDR3 consists of 13 residues. CDR3: CASSDRGDYGYTF. The CDR3 nucleotides are TGTGCCAGTAGCGACAGGGGAGACTATGGCTACACCTTC.

J is TRBJ2-7 and V is TRBV7-8; D may be TRBD2 (5 bases). The germline V gene encodes CDR1 SGHVS and CDR2 FQNEAQ. There are 15 residues in the CDR3. The V end was cut by 5 bases, the J end by 2 bases, with 16 bases between. In DNA form, the CDR3 reads TGTGCCAGCAGCATGCCTCAGCGGAGCCCCTACGAGCAGTACTTC. Translation gives CASSMPQRSPYEQYF.

The V gene is TRBV5-6, the J gene TRBJ1-6, with D tentatively TRBD1 (6 bases). With 0 bases removed from V and 7 bases from J, the gap between germline ends came to 14 bases. Per germline, CDR1 SGHDT and CDR2 YYEEEE. The CDR3 loop spans 16 amino acids. The CDR3 protein is CASSLEQGGKNSPLHF. The CDR3 DNA follows: TGTGCCAGCAGCTTGGAACAGGGAGGGAAAAATTCACCCCTCCACTTT.

J is TRBJ1-2 and V is TRBV5-1, with D uncertain. The CDR3 covers 14 residues. The germline V and J ends were trimmed by 2 bases and 8 bases, with 16 bases remaining between them. Germline loops: CDR1 SGHRS, CDR2 YFSETQ. The CDR3, as DNA: TGCGCCAGCAGCTTCGACGGAACGGGGTCGGGCTACACCTTC. It specifies CASSFDGTGSGYTF.

V gene TRBV19 combines with J gene TRBJ1-5; no definite D call. Germline V gene data show CDR1 as LNHDA and CDR2 as SQIVND (reference sequence). The V and J ends lost 6 bases and 3 bases respectively, with 15 bases between them. The CDR3 consists of 15 residues. The CDR3 protein is CASRAGNADNQPQHF. CDR3 in DNA: TGTGCCAGTAGGGCGGGGAACGCCGACAATCAGCCCCAGCATTTT.

The chain combines TRBV27 with TRBJ2-1; D gene ambiguous. The V gene lost 0 bases and the J gene lost 6 bases, with 9 bases spanning the gap. CDR1 and CDR2 (germline): MNHEY, SMNVEV (reference sequence). This CDR3 region has 14 residues. For the CDR3, the DNA is TGTGCCAGCAGTTTATCGCCTAGAACCAATGAGCAGTTCTTC. Translation gives CASSLSPRTNEQFF.

The V gene is TRBV5-6, the J gene TRBJ1-1, with unresolved D. Trimming removed 1 base at V and 11 bases at J, with 12 bases between. Germline-derived CDR1 and CDR2 are SGHDT and YYEEEE. The CDR3 runs 12 residues. As DNA, the CDR3 is TGTGCCAGCAGCTTGTACAGTTCACAGGCTTTCTTT. This translates into CASSLYSSQAFF.

The chain is built from TRBV11-2 and TRBJ2-3; 9 bases are shared with TRBD1. Germline V gene lookup returns CDR1 SGHAT and CDR2 FQNNGV. Trimming took 4 bases from V and 10 from J; bases not matched to a gene: 9. The CDR3 has 14 amino acids. The CDR3: CASSSAGGQGPQYF. CDR3 nucleotide sequence: TGTGCCAGCAGCTCAGCCGGGGGACAGGGACCGCAGTATTTT.

The chain joins TRBV14 to TRBJ2-1; 8 positions agree with TRBD2. CDR1 is SGHDN, CDR2 FVKESK, per germline. The CDR3 sequence is 15 residues long. The V gene end was trimmed by 0 bases and the J gene end by 9 bases; junction bases not matched to a gene: 7. The CDR3 spells CASSQDSGGRFEQFF. The CDR3 bases are TGTGCCAGCAGCCAAGATTCGGGAGGGAGGTTTGAGCAGTTCTTC.

V usage is TRBV12-5 and J usage is TRBJ1-2; D gene unclear. CDR3 length: 15 residues. Germline V gene sequence: CDR1 LGHNT, CDR2 FRNRAP. V dropped 0 bases and J dropped 7 bases, with 15 bases sitting between them. CDR3 residues: CASGLVRLREGGYTF. CDR3 sequence (DNA): TGTGCTAGTGGTTTGGTACGACTAAGGGAAGGTGGCTACACCTTC.

This clone was seen just once. This sequence joins TRBV7-2 and TRBJ2-3; 8 bases fit TRBD2. CDR1 is SGHTA and CDR2 is FQGNSA in the germline V gene. This CDR3 is built from 14 residues. The ends lost 1 base at V and 14 bases at J; junction bases unmatched: 11. The CDR3 spells CASSLDPLAGIMYF. CDR3 sequence (DNA): TGTGCCAGCAGCTTAGACCCCTTAGCGGGGATAATGTATTTT.

This chain connects TRBV10-3 to TRBJ2-1; 9 bases fit TRBD2. The V gene's germline CDR1 is ENHRY and CDR2 SYGVKD. V lost 4 bases, J lost 3 bases, and 4 bases stayed unmatched. CDR3 length equals 15 residues. The CDR3 DNA reads as TGTGCCATCAGTGGTAGCGGGGGAATCTACAATGAGCAGTTCTTC. It codes for CAISGSGGIYNEQFF.

This sequence joins TRBV5-4 and TRBJ2-1; 8 nucleotides agree with TRBD2. Trimming removed 0 bases from V and 7 bases from J; junction bases left unmatched: 9. The CDR3 sequence is 16 residues long. CDR1 and CDR2 (germline): SGHNT, YYREEE (reference sequence). As DNA, the CDR3 is TGTGCCAGCAGCTTGGATTACGGGGGGGCCACAAATGAGCAGTTCTTC. This translates into CASSLDYGGATNEQFF.

The rearrangement links TRBV1 to TRBJ2-3; the table's D gene call, TRBD2, was not cross checked with the DNA. TRBV1 is classified as a pseudogene. The CDR3 has 17 amino acids. The CDR3 nucleotides are TGCACCAGCAGCCGGCGGCGGGGGGGGCGAATCTTGGATACGCAGTATTTT. Amino acids: CTSSRRRGGRILDTQYF.

This clone was detected only once. The chain employs TRBV21-1 and TRBJ2-1; the DNA was not compared with TRBD2, the D call given in the table. TRBV21-1 is recorded as a pseudogene. The CDR3 spans 14 residues. The CDR3 DNA reads as TGTGCCAGCAGCGAGTCTAGCGGGGGTAAGGAGCAGTTCTTC. Amino acid sequence: CASSESSGGKEQFF.

The rearrangement links TRBV29-1 to TRBJ2-6; tentatively, D is TRBD2 (5 bases). With 5 bases removed from V and 2 bases from J, the gap between germline ends came to 10 bases. The germline V gene encodes CDR1 SQVTM and CDR2 ANQGSEA. The CDR3 consists of 14 residues. CDR3: CSVREGTGANVLTF. CDR3 sequence (DNA): TGCAGCGTTCGGGAAGGGACTGGGGCCAACGTCCTGACTTTC.

The chain has TRBV5-1 and TRBJ2-6; D is possibly TRBD1 (5 bases). The germline V gene has CDR1 SGHRS and CDR2 YFSETQ. The V gene lost 0 bases and the J gene lost 0 bases, with 16 bases spanning the gap. The CDR3 totals 19 residues. The CDR3 spells CASSLAFQGISSGANVLTF. The DNA for the CDR3 is TGCGCCAGCAGCTTGGCCTTTCAGGGCATAAGCTCTGGGGCCAACGTCCTGACTTTC.

The rearrangement joins TRBV19 to TRBJ1-1, with D uncertain. V was pared by 2 bases and J by 4 bases, with 11 bases between. Germline-derived CDR1 and CDR2 are LNHDA and SQIVND (reference sequence). The CDR3 covers 14 residues. The CDR3: CASSIRGQGTEAFF. The CDR3, as DNA: TGTGCCAGTAGTATAAGAGGGCAAGGCACTGAAGCTTTCTTT.

This sequence joins TRBV30 and TRBJ2-4; a possible D gene is TRBD1 (6 bases). Germline CDR1 GTSNPN, CDR2 SVGIG (reference sequence). V was trimmed by 3 bases and J by 10 bases, leaving 22 bases between them. This CDR3 contains 15 residues. CDR3 sequence: CAWSTQGFREVIQYF. The CDR3 coding sequence is TGTGCCTGGAGCACACAGGGTTTTCGGGAAGTGATTCAGTACTTC.

This clone occurred a few times. The rearrangement joins TRBV4-3 to TRBJ1-2; no definite D call. The CDR3 totals 15 residues. CDR1 and CDR2 from the germline V gene are LGHNA and YSLEER. V gave up 0 bases and J gave up 4 bases, with 12 bases separating them. CDR3 DNA sequence: TGCGCCAGCAGCCAAGATAAGGGAGGGAGCTATGGCTACACCTTC. Its protein product is CASSQDKGGSYGYTF.

This clone has a single count. Here the CDR3 DNA reads TGTGCCAGCAGTTTATTTGGTGTGGGGGGGGCGAGCTATGGCTACACCTTC. Its protein product is CASSLFGVGGASYGYTF. This sequence joins TRBV28 and TRBJ1-2; TRBD1 might be the D (6 bases). The V and J ends lost 1 base and 4 bases respectively, with 19 bases between them. Germline V lookup: CDR1 MDHEN, CDR2 SYDVKM. The CDR3 sequence is 17 residues long.

The gene calls are TRBV6-5 and TRBJ2-7; 8 positions match TRBD2. The germline V gene encodes CDR1 MNHEY and CDR2 SVGAGI. The CDR3 has 14 amino acids. Trimming took 2 bases from V and 2 from J; bases not matched to a gene: 2. CDR3: CASSYQRGPYEQYF. Here the CDR3 DNA reads TGTGCCAGCAGTTACCAGCGGGGGCCCTACGAGCAGTACTTC.

The rearrangement links TRBV27 to TRBJ1-1, with D uncertain. Germline assignment: CDR1 MNHEY and CDR2 SMNVEV (reference sequence). Trimming cost V 3 bases and J 0 bases, with 8 bases left between them. The CDR3 loop spans 14 amino acids. The CDR3 nucleotides read TGTGCCAGCAGTTTTGAGGGAATGAACACTGAAGCTTTCTTT. Translating gives CASSFEGMNTEAFF.

The J gene is TRBJ2-2, the V gene TRBV11-2, with 7 bases aligning to TRBD2. Trimming cost V 4 bases and J 0 bases; bases outside gene matches: 8. Per the germline V gene, CDR1 is SGHAT and CDR2 is FQNNGV. CDR3 length: 17 amino acids. The CDR3 DNA sequence: TGTGCCAGCAGCTGGGTAGCGGGTCCTGCGAACACCGGGGAGCTGTTTTTT. It translates to CASSWVAGPANTGELFF.

This clone has more than one count but fewer than ten. The chain is built from TRBV7-2 and TRBJ2-7; 7 bases are a match to TRBD2. The CDR3 extends over 15 amino acids. V lost 2 bases to trimming and J lost 7 bases; unmatched junction nucleotides: 11. The V gene's germline CDR1 is SGHTA and CDR2 FQGNSA. The CDR3 DNA reads TGTGCCAGCAGCTTACTAAGCGGGATCCCTCGGGAGCAGTACTTC. Its protein is CASSLLSGIPREQYF.